A selection of T cell receptor beta chains follows, all from one sample in a study of blood T cell repertoires in COVID-19. Data came from immunoSEQ multiplex PCR; TCRdb stores just in-frame clones and leaves some out. The sample has around 67,000 clones; roughly 88% are singletons. The sequencing input was peripheral blood. The receptors here all came from a woman of 80 years or more with active or convalescent COVID-19. CDR3s include the opening cysteine and the closing phenylalanine or tryptophan. A D gene is named only where the DNA matches it firmly. Expanded clones get a size class; other rows say once, few or many, or leave the size out.

>-|TRBV11-3|TRBJ2-2|TRBD1
CASSTRTGGFGELFF
TGTGCCAGCAGCACCCGGACAGGGGGCTTCGGGGAGCTGTTTTTT
>-|TRBV11-3|TRBJ2-1|TRBD1
CASSEQGAHEQFF
TGTGCCAGCAGCGAACAGGGGGCGCATGAGCAGTTCTTC
>-|TRBV5-1|TRBJ1-2|-
CASSLPSGGYGYTF
TGCGCCAGCAGCTTGCCATCAGGTGGCTATGGCTACACCTTC
>-|TRBV3-1/TRBV3-2|TRBJ1-6|TRBD1
CASSRGQGASSPLHF
TGTGCCAGCAGTAGGGGACAGGGGGCGTCGTCACCCCTCCACTTT
>-|TRBV6-2/TRBV6-3|TRBJ2-7|TRBD2
CASSYGGGFGYEQYF
TGTGCCAGCAGTTACGGGGGAGGGTTTGGCTACGAGCAGTACTTC
>-|TRBV27|TRBJ2-1|-
CASSPAKGVYNEQFF
TGTGCCAGCAGTCCCGCAAAGGGGGTGTACAATGAGCAGTTCTTC
>-|TRBV5-1|TRBJ1-1|TRBD1
CASSLNRQGNTEAFF
TGCGCCAGCAGCCTTAACCGACAGGGGAACACTGAAGCTTTCTTT
>-|TRBV24-1|TRBJ1-5|-
CATGPAGGNQPQHF
TGTGCCACCGGTCCGGCAGGGGGCAATCAGCCCCAGCATTTT
>few|TRBV6-2/TRBV6-3|TRBJ1-6|-
CASSYFGDSPLHF
TGTGCCAGCAGTTACTTCGGGGATTCACCCCTCCACTTT
>-|TRBV12-3/TRBV12-4|TRBJ1-1|-
CASSLLWDSEAFF
TGTGCCAGCAGTTTATTGTGGGACTCTGAAGCTTTCTTT
>-|TRBV20-1|TRBJ1-6|TRBD1
CSASMLTGWQGDSPLHF
TGCAGTGCTAGTATGTTAACGGGCTGGCAGGGGGATTCACCCCTCCACTTT
>-|TRBV6-5|TRBJ1-5|-
CASSLTGNQPQHF
TGTGCCAGCAGTCTCACAGGGAATCAGCCCCAGCATTTT
>once|TRBV7-3|TRBJ2-3|TRBD2
CASSKLAGSSTDTQYF
TGTGCCAGCAGTAAACTAGCGGGATCTAGCACAGATACGCAGTATTTT
>-|TRBV7-2|TRBJ2-1|-
CASSSGGSGSYNEQFF
TGTGCCAGCAGCTCTGGCGGGTCCGGGTCCTACAATGAGCAGTTCTTC
>-|TRBV6-2/TRBV6-3|TRBJ2-7|-
CASTPSEAVMTLEGYEQYF
TGTGCCAGCACCCCCTCCGAGGCAGTCATGACCCTAGAGGGCTACGAGCAGTACTTC
>-|TRBV7-2|TRBJ1-3|-
CASSFLMSAGNTIYF
TGTGCCAGCAGCTTTCTAATGAGCGCCGGAAACACCATATATTTT
>-|TRBV12-5|TRBJ2-3|-
CASGLVQRRTDTQYF
TGTGCTAGTGGTTTGGTACAAAGGCGGACAGATACGCAGTATTTT
>-|TRBV24-1|TRBJ1-5|TRBD1
CATSDRGGYQPQHF
TGTGCCACCAGTGATAGAGGGGGCTATCAGCCCCAGCATTTT
>-|TRBV7-9|TRBJ1-4|-
CASSLGSMNEKLFF
TGTGCCAGCAGCTTAGGTTCCATGAATGAAAAACTGTTTTTT
>-|TRBV11-3|TRBJ2-5|-
CASSFATGETQYF
TGTGCCAGCAGCTTCGCTACCGGGGAGACCCAGTACTTC
>-|TRBV7-2|TRBJ1-5|-
CASSLDASGHQPQHF
TGTGCCAGCAGCTTAGATGCGTCAGGGCATCAGCCCCAGCATTTT
>once|TRBV5-1|TRBJ2-7|TRBD2
CASSATSGYSYEQYF
TGCGCCAGCAGCGCGACTAGCGGGTACTCCTACGAGCAGTATTTC
>-|TRBV6-5|TRBJ2-1|-
CASSEERLSYNEQFF
TGTGCCAGCAGCGAGGAGCGGCTCTCCTACAATGAGCAGTTCTTC
>-|TRBV4-2|TRBJ2-1|TRBD2
CASSPRLAGDGEQFF
TGTGCCAGCAGCCCCCGACTAGCGGGAGACGGTGAGCAGTTCTTC
>once|TRBV5-1|TRBJ1-4|TRBD1
CASSLVPGGYEKLFF
TGCGCCAGCAGCCTGGTCCCAGGGGGTTATGAAAAACTGTTTTTT
>-|TRBV9|TRBJ2-2|TRBD1
CASSDRGTNTGELFF
TGTGCCAGCAGCGACAGGGGGACGAACACCGGGGAGCTGTTTTTT
>-|TRBV6-5|TRBJ1-2|-
CASSLRGSEQGGYTF
TGTGCCAGCAGTTTAAGGGGTTCGGAACAAGGTGGCTACACCTTC
>-|TRBV19|TRBJ2-7|TRBD1
CASSIKGQGYEQYF
TGTGCCAGTAGTATAAAAGGACAGGGGTACGAGCAGTACTTC
>-|TRBV15|TRBJ1-2|-
CATTRTTNYGYTF
TGTGCCACCACCCGGACAACTAACTATGGCTACACCTTC
>-|TRBV6-2/TRBV6-3|TRBJ2-2|-
CASSTIRQVNTGELFF
TGTGCCAGCAGTACGATAAGACAGGTTAACACCGGGGAGCTGTTTTTT
>-|TRBV24-1|TRBJ2-5|TRBD1
CATSDPPGQGAQETQYF
TGTGCCACCAGTGATCCACCGGGACAGGGGGCCCAAGAGACCCAGTACTTC
>-|TRBV28|TRBJ1-5|-
CASSRTVNQPQHF
TGTGCCAGCAGTAGGACTGTGAATCAGCCCCAGCATTTT
>-|TRBV10-2|TRBJ1-1|TRBD1
CASSNRDRKNTEAFF
TGCGCCAGCAGTAACCGGGACAGGAAGAACACTGAAGCTTTCTTT
>-|TRBV19|TRBJ1-2|-
CASSIAVQISNYGYTF
TGTGCCAGTAGTATAGCGGTACAGATCTCTAACTATGGCTACACCTTC
>-|TRBV9|TRBJ1-2|-
CASSVDSRGGYTF
TGTGCCAGCAGCGTAGATTCCCGGGGTGGCTACACCTTC
>-|TRBV6-5|TRBJ1-2|TRBD1
CASSSGQKWGYTF
TGTGCCAGCAGTTCGGGACAGAAGTGGGGCTACACCTTC
>-|TRBV25-1|TRBJ1-1|TRBD1
CASSVFGTAQAEAFF
TGTGCCAGCAGTGTTTTCGGGACAGCGCAAGCTGAAGCTTTCTTT
>-|TRBV6-6|TRBJ2-7|TRBD1
CASSPPPTGTGTYEQYF
TGTGCCAGCAGTCCTCCACCCACCGGGACAGGCACCTACGAGCAGTACTTC
>-|TRBV7-2|TRBJ2-3|TRBD2
CASSLASGRATDTQYF
TGTGCCAGCAGCTTAGCTAGCGGGAGGGCGACAGATACGCAGTATTTT
>-|TRBV5-1|TRBJ1-6|-
CASSLLQNNSPLHF
TGCGCCAGCAGCTTGTTACAGAATAATTCACCCCTCCACTTT
>-|TRBV6-5|TRBJ1-1|TRBD1
CASSSGTGNTEAFF
TGTGCCAGCAGCTCCGGGACAGGGAATACTGAAGCTTTCTTT
>few|TRBV5-1|TRBJ2-1|TRBD2
CASSLVTSGGNEQFF
TGCGCCAGCAGCTTGGTGACTAGCGGGGGGAATGAGCAGTTCTTC
>once|TRBV7-9|TRBJ1-6|-
CASSPSSGPLHF
TGTGCCAGCAGCCCCAGCTCGGGACCCCTCCACTTT
>-|TRBV7-9|TRBJ1-2|-
CASSSNQGYGYTF
TGTGCCAGCAGCTCAAACCAGGGCTATGGCTACACCTTC
>few|TRBV11-3|TRBJ1-1|-
CASSLGGLMNTEAFF
TGTGCCAGCAGCTTAGGGGGACTCATGAACACTGAAGCTTTCTTT
>-|TRBV7-2|TRBJ2-1|TRBD2
CASSPGTSGRGEFF
TGTGCCAGCAGCCCGGGGACTAGCGGGAGAGGGGAGTTCTTC
>-|TRBV4-3|TRBJ2-4|-
CASSYGGNIQYF
TGCGCCAGCAGCTACGGGGGAAACATTCAGTACTTC
>-|TRBV6-2/TRBV6-3|TRBJ2-7|-
CASSSYRVPSYEQYF
TGTGCCAGCAGTTCCTACAGGGTTCCCTCCTACGAGCAGTACTTC